This TCR beta chain was obtained from a study of blood T cell repertoires in COVID-19. Study as a whole: The United States, Italy and Spain provided the acute and convalescent COVID-19 samples.

Original handling: Cell counts per sample came from amplifying reference gene primers. The data were produced by immunoSEQ multiplex PCR, yet TCRdb's version contains in-frame clones alone and is incomplete. That table furnishes V, J and clone size, whereas the DNA furnished D and trimming. The sample lists hundreds of thousands of clones; about 90% were seen once. CDR3 size: 19 residues. The V gene end was trimmed by 2 bases and the J gene end by 0 bases; junction bases not matched to a gene: 15. The germline V gene encodes CDR1 MGHRA and CDR2 YSYEKL. Enrollment of patients from Seattle took place during active infection, with longitudinal follow-up.

The chain uses TRBV4-1 and TRBJ1-1, with TRBD1 matching 7 bases. Sequenced material: peripheral blood. This clonotype originated in a woman aged 25-40 years with COVID-19, enrolled during active disease. CDR3 in DNA: TGCGCCAGCAGCCAAAAGATATCCCGGGGACAGACTATGAACACTGAAGCTTTCTTT. Its protein product is CASSQKISRGQTMNTEAFF.